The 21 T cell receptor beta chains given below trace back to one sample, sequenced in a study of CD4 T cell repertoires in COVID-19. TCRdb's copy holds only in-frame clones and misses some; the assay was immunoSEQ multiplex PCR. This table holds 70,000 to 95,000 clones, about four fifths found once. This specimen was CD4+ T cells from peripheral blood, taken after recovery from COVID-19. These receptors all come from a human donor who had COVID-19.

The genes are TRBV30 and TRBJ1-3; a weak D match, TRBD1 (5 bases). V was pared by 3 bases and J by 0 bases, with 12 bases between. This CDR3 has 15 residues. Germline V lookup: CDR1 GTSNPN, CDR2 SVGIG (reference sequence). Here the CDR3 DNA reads TGTGCCTGGAGCGAATCGGGGGGCTCTGGAAACACCATATATTTT. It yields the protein CAWSESGGSGNTIYF.

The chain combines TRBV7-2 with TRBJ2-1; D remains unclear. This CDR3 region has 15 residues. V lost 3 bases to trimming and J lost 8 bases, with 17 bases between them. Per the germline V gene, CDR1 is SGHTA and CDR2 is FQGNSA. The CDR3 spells CASSLSLGVAYEQFF. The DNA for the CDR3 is TGTGCCAGCAGCTTGAGTCTAGGAGTAGCATATGAGCAGTTCTTC.

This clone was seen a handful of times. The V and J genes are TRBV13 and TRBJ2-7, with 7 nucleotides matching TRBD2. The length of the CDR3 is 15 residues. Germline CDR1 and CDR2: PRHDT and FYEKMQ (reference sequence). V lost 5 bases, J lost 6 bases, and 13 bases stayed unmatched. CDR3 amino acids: CASSLAGREGFEQYF. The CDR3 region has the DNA TGTGCCAGCAGCCTGGCGGGCAGGGAGGGGTTCGAGCAGTACTTC.

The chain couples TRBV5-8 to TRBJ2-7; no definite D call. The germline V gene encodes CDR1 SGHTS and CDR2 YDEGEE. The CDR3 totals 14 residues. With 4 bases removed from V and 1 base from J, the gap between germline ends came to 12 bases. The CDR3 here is CASSPFAGSYEQYF. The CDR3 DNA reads TGTGCCAGCAGCCCCTTCGCAGGATCCTACGAGCAGTACTTC.

For the CDR3, the DNA is TGCAGCGTCCTAAAGGGGGCAGATACGCAGTATTTT. Encoded protein: CSVLKGADTQYF. The chain has TRBV29-1 and TRBJ2-3, with D tentatively TRBD1 (6 bases). V lost 6 bases to trimming and J lost 4 bases, with 11 bases between them. Germline CDR1 is SQVTM and CDR2 is ANQGSEA. This CDR3 spans 12 amino acids.

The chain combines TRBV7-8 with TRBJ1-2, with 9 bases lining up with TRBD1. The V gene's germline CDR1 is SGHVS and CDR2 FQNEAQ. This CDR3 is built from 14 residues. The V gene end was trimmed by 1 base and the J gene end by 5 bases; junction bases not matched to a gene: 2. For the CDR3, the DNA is TGTGCCAGCAGCTTAGGGGGGACAGGGTATGGCTACACCTTC. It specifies CASSLGGTGYGYTF.

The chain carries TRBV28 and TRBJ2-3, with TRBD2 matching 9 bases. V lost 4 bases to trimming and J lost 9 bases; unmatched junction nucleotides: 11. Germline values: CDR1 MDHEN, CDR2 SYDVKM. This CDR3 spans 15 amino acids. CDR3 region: CASSWAGGGKGTQYF. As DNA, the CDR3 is TGTGCCAGCAGTTGGGCGGGAGGGGGGAAAGGGACGCAGTATTTT. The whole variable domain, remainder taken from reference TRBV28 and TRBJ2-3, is DVKVTQSSRYLVKRTGEKVFLECVQDMDHENMFWYRQDPGLGLRLIYFSYDVKMKEKGDIPEGYSVSREKKERFSLILESASTNQTSMYLCASSWAGGGKGTQYFGPGTRLTVL.

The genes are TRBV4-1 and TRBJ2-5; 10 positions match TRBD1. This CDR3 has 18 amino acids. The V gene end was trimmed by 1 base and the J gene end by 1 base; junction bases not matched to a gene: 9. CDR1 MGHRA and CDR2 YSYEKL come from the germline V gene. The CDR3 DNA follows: TGCGCCAGCAGCCAAGTTTTATCCGGGACAGGGGTCCAAGAGACCCAGTACTTC. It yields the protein CASSQVLSGTGVQETQYF.

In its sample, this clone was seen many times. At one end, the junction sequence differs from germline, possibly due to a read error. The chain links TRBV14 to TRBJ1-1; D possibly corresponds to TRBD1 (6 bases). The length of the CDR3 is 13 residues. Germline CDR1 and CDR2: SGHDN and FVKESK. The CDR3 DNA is TGTGCCAGCAGCCAAGATCTGGGGTTGCCACAGGGTTTT. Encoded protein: CASSQDLGLPQGF.

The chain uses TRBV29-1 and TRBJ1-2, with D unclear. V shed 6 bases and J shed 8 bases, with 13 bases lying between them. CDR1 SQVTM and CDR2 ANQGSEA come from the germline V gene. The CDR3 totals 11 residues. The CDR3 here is CSVRTDLGYTF. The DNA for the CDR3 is TGCAGCGTCCGGACGGATCTAGGCTACACCTTC.

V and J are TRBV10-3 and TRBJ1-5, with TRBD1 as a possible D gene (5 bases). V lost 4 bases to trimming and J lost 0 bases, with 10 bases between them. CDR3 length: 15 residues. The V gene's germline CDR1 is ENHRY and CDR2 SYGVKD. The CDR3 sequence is CAISGGGGSNQPQHF. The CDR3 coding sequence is TGTGCCATCAGTGGGGGCGGGGGTAGCAATCAGCCCCAGCATTTT.

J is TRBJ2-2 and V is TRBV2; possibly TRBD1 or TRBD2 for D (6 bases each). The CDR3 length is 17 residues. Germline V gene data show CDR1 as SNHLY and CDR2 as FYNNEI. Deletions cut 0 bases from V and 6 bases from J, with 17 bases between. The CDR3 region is CASSEALGGVGPGELFF. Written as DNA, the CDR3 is TGTGCCAGCAGTGAAGCGCTGGGGGGCGTCGGGCCCGGGGAGCTGTTTTTT.

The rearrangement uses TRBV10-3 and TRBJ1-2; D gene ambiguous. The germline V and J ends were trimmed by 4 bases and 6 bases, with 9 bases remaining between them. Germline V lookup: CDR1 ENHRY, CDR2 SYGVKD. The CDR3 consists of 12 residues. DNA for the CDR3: TGTGCCATCAGTGCTCGCCAGGATGGCTACACCTTC. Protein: CAISARQDGYTF.

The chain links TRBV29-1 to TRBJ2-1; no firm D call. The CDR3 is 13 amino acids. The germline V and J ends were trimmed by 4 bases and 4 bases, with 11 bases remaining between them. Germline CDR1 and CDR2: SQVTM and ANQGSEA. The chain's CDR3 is CSVGGPTYNEQFF. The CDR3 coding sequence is TGCAGCGTTGGCGGACCCACTTACAATGAGCAGTTCTTC.

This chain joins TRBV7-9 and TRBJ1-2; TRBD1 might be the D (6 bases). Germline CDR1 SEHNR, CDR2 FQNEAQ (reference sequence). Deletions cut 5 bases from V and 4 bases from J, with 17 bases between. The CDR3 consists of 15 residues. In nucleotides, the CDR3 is TGTGCCAGCAGCCCCGCCCCGGACAGTTTCTATGGCTACACCTTC. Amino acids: CASSPAPDSFYGYTF.

CDR3: CAISGSYEQYF. The CDR3 bases are TGTGCCATCAGTGGGTCATACGAGCAGTACTTC. The chain couples TRBV10-3 to TRBJ2-7; the D is unclear. V was trimmed by 4 bases and J by 4 bases, leaving 5 bases between them. The CDR3 consists of 11 residues. Germline CDR1 ENHRY, CDR2 SYGVKD.

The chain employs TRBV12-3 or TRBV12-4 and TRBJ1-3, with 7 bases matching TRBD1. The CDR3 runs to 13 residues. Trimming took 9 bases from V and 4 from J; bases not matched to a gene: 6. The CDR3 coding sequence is TGTGCCAGTCAAGACAGGGTGGGAAACACCATATATTTT. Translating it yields CASQDRVGNTIYF.

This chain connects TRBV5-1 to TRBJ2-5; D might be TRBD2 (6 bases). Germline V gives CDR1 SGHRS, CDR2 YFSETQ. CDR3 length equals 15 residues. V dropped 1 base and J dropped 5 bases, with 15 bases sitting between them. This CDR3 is CASSLNSGGHETQYF. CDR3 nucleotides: TGCGCCAGCAGCTTGAACAGTGGAGGGCACGAGACCCAGTACTTC.

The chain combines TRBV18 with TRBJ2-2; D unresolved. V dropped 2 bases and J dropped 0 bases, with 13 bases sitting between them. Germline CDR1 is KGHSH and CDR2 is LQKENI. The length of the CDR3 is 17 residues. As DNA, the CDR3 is TGTGCCAGCTCACCAGGGGTTGAGGACGCGAACACCGGGGAGCTGTTTTTT. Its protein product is CASSPGVEDANTGELFF. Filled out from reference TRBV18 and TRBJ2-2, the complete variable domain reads NAGVMQNPRHLVRRRGQEARLRCSPMKGHSHVYWYRQLPEEGLKFMVYLQKENIIDESGMPKERFSAEFPKEGPSILRIQQVVRGDSAAYFCASSPGVEDANTGELFFGEGSRLTVL.

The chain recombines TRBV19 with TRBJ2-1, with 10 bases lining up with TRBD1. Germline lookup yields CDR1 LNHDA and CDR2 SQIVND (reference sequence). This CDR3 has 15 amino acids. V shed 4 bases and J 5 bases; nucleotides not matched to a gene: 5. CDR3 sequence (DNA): TGTGCCAGTAGTACAGCCGGGACAGGGGACAATGAGCAGTTCTTC. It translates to CASSTAGTGDNEQFF.

The CDR3 bases are TGTGCCAGCAGCTTAGGGCCCACGGGCTCACCCCTCCACTTT. Translation: CASSLGPTGSPLHF. The V gene is TRBV7-9, the J gene TRBJ1-6; the D is unclear. CDR3 length equals 14 residues. V was shortened by 1 base and J by 10 bases, with 11 bases between the two germline ends. Germline CDR1 reads SEHNR; CDR2 reads FQNEAQ (reference sequence).